This TCR beta chain was captured by sequencing in a study of shared clonotypes between healthy human individuals. Whole-study context: Contributing individuals were two females and three males aged 18 to 49. CD4 naive cells filled three plates per donor, CD4 memory three, CD8 naive two and CD8 memory one.

V shed 5 bases, J shed 0 bases, and the junction held 9 bases outside the gene matches. The CDR3 is 17 amino acids. Germline V CDR1 and CDR2: SGHAT, FQDESV (reference sequence). The data were produced by immunoSEQ multiplex PCR, yet TCRdb's version contains in-frame clones alone and is incomplete. The sample has under 1,100,000 clones; about four fifths are singletons. The sequenced sample consisted of memory CD4+ T cells from PBMCs. Specified subset: CD45RA-negative fraction. This sequence was found in a man aged 18 to 30 in good health. Some clones in this sample may be carry-over from other donors' samples. J is TRBJ2-3 and V is TRBV11-1, with 9 bases fitting TRBD1. CDR3: CASSGRQGDRSTDTQYF. The CDR3 DNA reads TGTGCCAGCAGCGGGCGACAGGGGGATCGCAGCACAGATACGCAGTATTTT. The full variable domain, in which reference TRBV11-1 and TRBJ2-3 provide the parts outside the CDR3, is EAEVAQSPRYKITEKSQAVAFWCDPISGHATLYWYRQILGQGPELLVQFQDESVVDDSQLPKDRFSAERLKGVDSTLKIQPAELGDSAMYLCASSGRQGDRSTDTQYFGPGTRLTVL.